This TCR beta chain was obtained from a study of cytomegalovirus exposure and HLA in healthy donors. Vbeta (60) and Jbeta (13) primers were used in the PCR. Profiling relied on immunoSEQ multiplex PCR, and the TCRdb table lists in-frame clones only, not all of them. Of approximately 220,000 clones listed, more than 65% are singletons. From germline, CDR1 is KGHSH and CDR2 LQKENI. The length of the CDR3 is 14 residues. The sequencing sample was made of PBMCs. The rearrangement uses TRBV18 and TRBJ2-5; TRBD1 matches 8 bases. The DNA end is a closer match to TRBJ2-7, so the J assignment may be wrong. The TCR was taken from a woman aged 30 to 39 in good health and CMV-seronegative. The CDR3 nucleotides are TGTGCCAGCTCACCGGACAGGGTGATGAACGAGCAGTACTTC. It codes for CASSPDRVMNEQYF.